This T cell receptor beta chain is from a study of blood T cell repertoires in COVID-19. At the level of the study: The analysed material was cDNA or gDNA that came from T cells, B-cell-depleted T cells, or PBMCs.

The CDR3 contains 12 residues. J was trimmed by 13 bases and V by 6 bases; bases with no gene match: 8. Germline V lookup: CDR1 MNHEY, CDR2 SVGEGT. Generated by immunoSEQ multiplex PCR, the TCRdb table keeps only in-frame clones and is missing some. The sample has 150,000 or so clones, 85% to 95% seen once; the top ten hold 0.53%. The TCR sequence derives from a man aged 50 to 60 with acute or convalescent COVID-19. The chain combines TRBV6-2 or TRBV6-3 with TRBJ2-1, with 8 bases matching TRBD2. Material for sequencing was peripheral blood. DNA for the CDR3: TGTGCCAGCAGCCTTAGCGGGGCACCCCAGTTCTTC. Its translation is CASSLSGAPQFF.